This TCR beta chain was identified during a study of post-analysis software for immune sequencing data. This clonotype was observed once. Its antigen is as yet unknown. The study's findings and limits: Five TRBV segments, including TRBV5-6, TRBV5-1 and TRBV20-1, were more frequent in patients than controls.

This CDR3 has 16 amino acids. V gave up 0 bases and J gave up 2 bases, with 13 bases separating them. Germline loops: CDR1 MNHEY, CDR2 SVGAGI. The library was made from cDNA and included unique molecular identifiers. TCRdb re-analysed the PCR reads in MiXCR, keeping a single row per CDR3 protein. The data hold about 460,000 distinct CDR3 sequences, with approximately 46% observed a single time. The J gene is TRBJ2-5, the V gene TRBV6-5; tentative D call: TRBD1 (7 bases). This TCR was sampled from a girl aged 5-17 years with multiple sclerosis. Sequences were obtained from blood. The CDR3 here is CASSYSGRGTQETQYF. In DNA, the CDR3 is TGTGCCAGCAGTTACTCGGGCAGGGGGACTCAAGAGACCCAGTACTTC.